These 2 T cell receptor beta chains were all obtained from the same sample, sequenced in a study of T cell clonality in common variable immunodeficiency. Broader study findings: Reportedly, TCR beta sequences from common variable immunodeficiency showed fewer deletions and N-nucleotide insertions.

The antigens of these receptors remain unknown. Using immunoSEQ multiplex PCR, the repertoire was profiled, and TCRdb retains in-frame clones only, with some absent. This sample has about 35,000 clones, each found more than once. What was sequenced was peripheral blood mononuclear cells. These receptors came from a human donor with common variable immunodeficiency.

A few counts support this clone. The read ends 3 residues before the CDR3 terminus; that terminus is restored from the germline J gene. The chain recombines TRBV19 with TRBJ2-2; D possibly corresponds to TRBD1 (6 bases). CDR1 is LNHDA and CDR2 is SQIVND in the germline V gene (reference sequence). The CDR3 is 16 residues long. Trimming removed 5 bases at V and 5 bases at J, with 18 bases between. The CDR3 loop reads CASSLTGGAGTGELFF. The CDR3 bases that were read are TGTGCCAGTAGTCTCACTGGGGGCGCGGGTACCGGGGAG.

As regards this clone: The CDR3 end lies 3 residues beyond the end of the read and is filled in from the germline J gene. The chain uses TRBV2 and TRBJ1-5; maybe TRBD1 (5 bases). Germline assignment: CDR1 SNHLY and CDR2 FYNNEI. CDR3 size: 15 residues. The V end was cut by 1 base, the J end by 5 bases, with 12 bases between. The sequenced part of the CDR3 DNA is TGTGCCAGCAGTGAAGGGACACGGTTGGATCAGCCC. Translated: CASSEGTRLDQP. The whole CDR3 region reads CASSEGTRLDQPQHF.